Listed below are T cell receptor beta chains from one sample, sequenced in a study of T cells in Graves' hyperthyroidism and ophthalmopathy. TCRdb analysed the multiplex PCR reads with MiXCR anew, one entry per CDR3 protein. The profile covers some 360,000 distinct CDR3 sequences, with around 13% appearing a single time and about 10% taken by the ten largest. Sample: blood. These TCRs come from a woman in her sixties with Graves' hyperthyroidism. Each CDR3 is given with its conserved first and last residue.

CDR3,V,length
CASIRKQGSYGYTF,TRBV6-1,14
CASSQATGGPNNEQFF,TRBV4-2,16
CSAGREKFTGELFF,TRBV20-1,14
CASSPPETSLGNEQYF,TRBV7-9,16
CATTERRARGEHSYEQYF,TRBV24-1,18
CASRHQQGAGYNEQFF,TRBV6-1,16
CASSDTSGTGDNEQFF,TRBV6-1,16
CASRWGTGGGYTF,TRBV6-1,13
CASSPLGLAGGPLFF,TRBV7-9,15
CASSPGPSYNEQFF,TRBV9,14
CASSHSSGTDTQYF,TRBV3-1,14
CAARTSENTEAFF,TRBV12-3/TRBV12-4,13
CASSFPGQPYEQYF,TRBV7-9,14
CASSESGRLVPAFF,TRBV2,14
CASSPFGLAGASTDTQYF,TRBV5-1,18
CASSPSRESSTDTQYF,TRBV4-1,16
CASSLLAGRGEQYF,TRBV12-3/TRBV12-4,14
CASSPTLGTNNSPLHF,TRBV28,16
CATSDDRGGSYNEQFF,TRBV24-1,16
CASSQIGETQYF,TRBV11-3,12
CASSPQSYNEQFF,TRBV12-3/TRBV12-4,13
CASSYRGLSEAFF,TRBV7-9,13
CASSTRTDHYLHF,TRBV5-5,13
CSARDPRRSYEQYF,TRBV20-1,14
CASSFRQGKNTEAFF,TRBV12-3/TRBV12-4,15
CASSESGSPPTDTQYF,TRBV6-1,16
CASSPSTSGTRTDTQYF,TRBV5-1,17
CASSGQGTGEAYPFF,TRBV7-9,15
CASSQNTQQETQYF,TRBV7-8,14
CSARWAMNTEAFF,TRBV20-1,13
CSARGPRENEQFF,TRBV20-1,13